What follows describes a single T cell receptor (beta chain). A constant-region primer served to make TCR beta cDNA from about 500 ng total RNA. Three rounds of nested multiplex PCR with slightly modified ARM-PCR produced TCR beta libraries. The study ran its first two PCR rounds for nine to eleven cycles each, using TRBV1-TRBV30 forward primers and a C-beta reverse primer. TCRdb used MiXCR to reprocess the multiplex PCR reads, holding one entry per CDR3 protein. The table records fewer than 400,000 distinct CDR3 sequences, 50% to 75% of them present only once. The data belong to a study of tumor-infiltrating lymphocytes in primary liver carcinoma. The CDR3 spans 15 residues. V lost 5 bases to trimming and J lost 2 bases; unmatched junction nucleotides: 6. Germline V CDR1 and CDR2: SGHAT, FQNNGV. The authors took blood RNA from unsorted whole blood and also extracted germline DNA.

The chain carries TRBV11-2 and TRBJ2-1, with TRBD1 matching over 7 bases. Sequenced material: peripheral blood. This TCR derives from a woman in her 30s with primary liver carcinoma and hepatitis B virus infection. Written as DNA, the CDR3 is TGTGCCAGCAGCCCGGGGACAGCGACCTACAATGAGCAGTTCTTC. Protein sequence: CASSPGTATYNEQFF.